The 20 T cell receptor beta chains below come from one sample, sequenced in a study of blood T cell repertoires in COVID-19. Data came from immunoSEQ multiplex PCR; TCRdb stores just in-frame clones and leaves some out. The table has under 200,000 clones, 88% seen once. The sample was peripheral blood. The origin of the receptors is a man between 18 and 29 years old with active or convalescent COVID-19.

This chain connects TRBV10-3 to TRBJ1-1; 8 nucleotides align to TRBD1. This CDR3 contains 14 residues. V lost 4 bases, J lost 5 bases, and 6 bases stayed unmatched. Germline CDR1 is ENHRY and CDR2 is SYGVKD. The CDR3 reads CAISVRGRGTEAFF. Written as DNA, the CDR3 is TGTGCCATCAGTGTCAGGGGGCGGGGGACTGAAGCTTTCTTT.

The chain is built from TRBV30 and TRBJ1-2; a possible D gene is TRBD1 (6 bases). Germline V gene lookup returns CDR1 GTSNPN and CDR2 SVGIG (reference sequence). The CDR3 length is 13 residues. The V end lost 0 bases, the J end lost 8 bases, and 13 bases lay between the germline ends. The CDR3 loop is CAWSVQTGRGYTF. The CDR3 nucleotides read TGTGCCTGGAGTGTACAGACAGGACGGGGCTACACCTTC.

This chain uses TRBV20-1 with TRBJ2-1, with TRBD2 identical over 9 bases. The germline V gene encodes CDR1 DFQATT and CDR2 SNEGSKA (reference sequence). The J segment lost 4 bases and the V segment lost 3 bases, leaving 7 bases of the junction unmatched. This CDR3 comprises 15 residues. Here the CDR3 reads CSASPIAGAYNEQFF. The CDR3 DNA reads TGCAGTGCTAGTCCCATAGCGGGGGCTTACAATGAGCAGTTCTTC.

The rearrangement links TRBV4-3 to TRBJ1-1; no firm D call. V shed 1 base and J shed 0 bases, with 9 bases lying between them. The CDR3 contains 15 residues. In germline, CDR1 is LGHNA, CDR2 YSLEER. CDR3 sequence reads: CASSQGSTVNTEAFF. The CDR3 DNA sequence: TGCGCCAGCAGCCAAGGGTCCACAGTGAACACTGAAGCTTTCTTT.

The chain links TRBV4-1 to TRBJ1-2; possibly TRBD1 for D (5 bases). The CDR3 extends over 13 amino acids. Deletions cut 1 base from V and 7 bases from J, with 10 bases between. Germline lookup yields CDR1 MGHRA and CDR2 YSYEKL. The CDR3 spells CASSQGGLFGYTF. The CDR3 nucleotides are TGCGCCAGCAGCCAAGGGGGACTATTTGGCTACACCTTC.

This clone has a handful of counts. The rearrangement joins TRBV6-5 to TRBJ1-2; D possibly corresponds to TRBD1 (6 bases). The CDR3 runs 15 residues. Germline CDR1 is MNHEY and CDR2 is SVGAGI. V was cut by 5 bases and J by 4 bases, with 17 bases left in between. The CDR3 DNA reads TGTGCCAGCAGTCCCGAGTCGGGGGGCGCCTATGGCTACACCTTC. Protein sequence: CASSPESGGAYGYTF.

The rearrangement joins TRBV30 to TRBJ1-5, with a tentative D call TRBD1 (5 bases). Germline values: CDR1 GTSNPN, CDR2 SVGIG (reference sequence). The CDR3 loop spans 14 amino acids. With 0 bases removed from V and 1 base from J, the gap between germline ends came to 7 bases. The CDR3 reads CAWSVGASNQPQHF. Written as DNA, the CDR3 is TGTGCCTGGAGTGTAGGGGCAAGCAATCAGCCCCAGCATTTT.

The chain is built from TRBV29-1 and TRBJ2-2, with 10 bases aligning to TRBD2. This CDR3 contains 12 residues. Trimming took 7 bases from V and 8 from J; bases not matched to a gene: 4. Per the germline V gene, CDR1 is SQVTM and CDR2 is ANQGSEA. The CDR3, as DNA: TGCAGCGCCGGGACTAGCGCTGGGGAGCTGTTTTTT. Translated, it gives CSAGTSAGELFF.

Turning to this clone: The sample has other DNA sequences that encode this CDR3 too. The chain couples TRBV18 to TRBJ1-4; D is perhaps TRBD1 (5 bases). CDR3 length equals 15 residues. V gave up 2 bases and J gave up 2 bases, with 9 bases separating them. The germline V gene encodes CDR1 KGHSH and CDR2 LQKENI. Here the CDR3 reads CASSPSGGTNEKLFF. The CDR3 DNA is TGTGCCAGCTCACCATCCGGGGGGACTAATGAAAAACTGTTTTTT.

The chain joins TRBV15 to TRBJ1-2, with D unresolved. Germline values: CDR1 LNHNV, CDR2 YYDKDF (reference sequence). Trimming removed 1 base at V and 6 bases at J, with 15 bases between. The CDR3 is 15 residues long. The chain's CDR3 is CATSRVGDPLDGYTF. CDR3 nucleotides: TGTGCCACCAGCAGAGTGGGAGATCCTCTCGATGGCTACACCTTC.

The chain joins TRBV7-3 to TRBJ2-3; D is unresolved. V lost 1 base and J lost 3, with 8 bases in between. The V gene's germline CDR1 is SGHTA and CDR2 FQGTGA. The CDR3 sequence is 14 residues long. The DNA for the CDR3 is TGTGCCAGCAGCTTAAGATTAGTAACAGATACGCAGTATTTT. Its translation: CASSLRLVTDTQYF.

CDR3 region: CASSEFGDTGELFF. CDR3 nucleotide sequence: TGTGCCAGCAGTGAATTCGGGGATACCGGGGAGCTGTTTTTT. The V and J genes are TRBV2 and TRBJ2-2, with D perhaps TRBD2 (5 bases). The CDR3 has 14 amino acids. Per germline, CDR1 SNHLY and CDR2 FYNNEI. With 2 bases removed from V and 5 bases from J, the gap between germline ends came to 9 bases.

The chain uses TRBV7-9 and TRBJ2-7, with TRBD2 as a possible D gene (6 bases). V lost 4 bases and J 3 bases, leaving 13 bases between the germline ends. This CDR3 contains 14 residues. From germline, CDR1 is SEHNR and CDR2 FQNEAQ (reference sequence). The chain's CDR3 is CASSSYSDYYEQYF. DNA of the CDR3: TGTGCCAGCAGCTCGTACTCGGACTACTACGAGCAGTACTTC.

A single count supports this clone. This rearrangement joins TRBV19 to TRBJ1-4; 9 bases are a match to TRBD1. The CDR3 spans 18 residues. The germline CDR1 and CDR2 sequences are LNHDA and SQIVND (reference sequence). Trimming took 8 bases from V and 3 from J; bases not matched to a gene: 16. CDR3: CASGDSSGTGLANEKLFF. CDR3 DNA: TGTGCCAGTGGAGACTCATCCGGGACAGGGTTAGCTAATGAAAAACTGTTTTTT.

CDR3 DNA sequence: TGCAGCGCTAAGGGACAGGGACACACTGAAGCTTTCTTT. It specifies CSAKGQGHTEAFF. The rearrangement uses TRBV29-1 and TRBJ1-1, with 9 bases lining up with TRBD1. With V trimmed by 7 bases and J by 3 bases, 6 bases remained unmatched. Germline lookup yields CDR1 SQVTM and CDR2 ANQGSEA. There are 13 residues in the CDR3.

The chain joins TRBV4-1 to TRBJ2-4; the D gene is possibly TRBD1 (5 bases). The CDR3 is made up of 15 amino acids. V was clipped by 1 base and J by 5 bases, with 12 bases between them. Germline V gene sequence: CDR1 MGHRA, CDR2 YSYEKL. CDR3 coding DNA: TGCGCCAGCAGCCAAGGGCTGGGGCGCGAAAACATTCAGTACTTC. Protein sequence: CASSQGLGRENIQYF.

The chain couples TRBV27 to TRBJ1-6; 8 nucleotides align to TRBD1. V was clipped by 4 bases and J by 9 bases; unmatched bases: 5. The CDR3 extends over 14 amino acids. CDR1 is MNHEY and CDR2 is SMNVEV in the germline V gene (reference sequence). For the CDR3, the DNA is TGTGCCAGCAGTTCACCGGACAGGGCTTCACCCCTCCACTTT. Its translation is CASSSPDRASPLHF.

The chain links TRBV19 to TRBJ1-1, with D possibly being TRBD1 (6 bases). With 7 bases removed from V and 1 base from J, the gap between germline ends came to 10 bases. This CDR3 is built from 13 residues. Germline loops: CDR1 LNHDA, CDR2 SQIVND (reference sequence). CDR3 nucleotides: TGTGCCAGTATCCCACAGGGGAACACTGAAGCTTTCTTT. Its translation is CASIPQGNTEAFF.

The chain links TRBV7-9 to TRBJ1-1; possible D gene TRBD1, 6 bases. The germline gives CDR1 SEHNR, CDR2 FQNEAQ (reference sequence). Between the trimmed V and J ends, which lost 5 bases and 1 base, there was a span of 14 bases. This CDR3 is 15 amino acids long. CDR3 in DNA: TGTGCCAGCAGCCCCTCGGTGACAGGGAACACTGAAGCTTTCTTT. This gives the protein CASSPSVTGNTEAFF.

J is TRBJ1-2 and V is TRBV4-3, with D possibly matching TRBD1 (6 bases). CDR1 and CDR2 from the germline V gene are LGHNA and YSLEER. The CDR3 runs 15 residues. The V gene lost 3 bases and the J gene lost 4 bases, with 15 bases spanning the gap. CDR3 nucleotides: TGCGCCAGCAGCCAGGAATCGACAGGACTCTATGGCTACACCTTC. It codes for CASSQESTGLYGYTF.